This TCR beta chain was documented in a study of shared clonotypes between healthy human individuals. CDR1 and CDR2 from the germline V gene are SGHNT and YYREEE (reference sequence). The CDR3 is 12 residues long. V dropped 7 bases and J dropped 8 bases, with 15 bases sitting between them. CD45RO-negative cells were positively selected for CCR7, leaving out terminally differentiated effector memory CD45RA+ cells. The authors' processing: Filtering differed, since immunoSEQ gave only junction sequences and no quality scores. Profiling relied on immunoSEQ multiplex PCR, and the TCRdb table lists in-frame clones only, not all of them. V and J calls plus clone size are reproduced from that table; the DNA served to infer D and trimming. This sample has under 2,000,000 clones, with less than 95% found just once.

The sequencing input was naive CD8+ T cells sorted from blood. The source is a young man in good health. The chain is built from TRBV5-4 and TRBJ1-2; a weak D match, TRBD1 (5 bases). The CDR3 coding sequence is TGTGCCAGCGCCCTGGGCAGGGAAGGCTACACCTTC. Encoded protein: CASALGREGYTF.